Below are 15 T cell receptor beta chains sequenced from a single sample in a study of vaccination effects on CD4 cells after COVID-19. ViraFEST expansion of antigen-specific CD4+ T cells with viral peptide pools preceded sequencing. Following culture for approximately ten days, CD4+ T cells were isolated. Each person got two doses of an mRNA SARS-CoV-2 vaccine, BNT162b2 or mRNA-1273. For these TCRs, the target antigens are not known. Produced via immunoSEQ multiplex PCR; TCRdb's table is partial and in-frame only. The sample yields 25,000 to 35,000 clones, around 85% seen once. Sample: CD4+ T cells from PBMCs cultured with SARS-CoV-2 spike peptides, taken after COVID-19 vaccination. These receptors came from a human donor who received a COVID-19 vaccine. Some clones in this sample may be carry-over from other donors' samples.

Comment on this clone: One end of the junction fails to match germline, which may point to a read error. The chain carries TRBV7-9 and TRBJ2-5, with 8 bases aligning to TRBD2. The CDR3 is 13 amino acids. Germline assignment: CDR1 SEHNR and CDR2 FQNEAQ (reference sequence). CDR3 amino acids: CAGREAGVETQYF. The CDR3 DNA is TGTGCCGGCAGAGAAGCGGGGGTGGAGACCCAGTACTTC.

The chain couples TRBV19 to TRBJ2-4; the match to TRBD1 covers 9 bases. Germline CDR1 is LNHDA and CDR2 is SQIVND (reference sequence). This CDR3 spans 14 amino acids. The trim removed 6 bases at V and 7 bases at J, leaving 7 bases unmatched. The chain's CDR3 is CASSSGTGFNIQYF. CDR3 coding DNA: TGTGCCAGTAGCTCCGGGACAGGGTTTAACATTCAGTACTTC.

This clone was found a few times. This chain's CDR3 is CASSQDGVTNEKLFF. The CDR3 bases are TGTGCCAGCAGCCAAGATGGGGTCACTAATGAAAAACTGTTTTTT. The gene calls are TRBV4-2 and TRBJ1-4; D call uncertain. CDR3 length: 15 residues. Trimming removed 0 bases at V and 2 bases at J, with 7 bases between. Germline V gene sequence: CDR1 LGHNA, CDR2 YNFKEQ.

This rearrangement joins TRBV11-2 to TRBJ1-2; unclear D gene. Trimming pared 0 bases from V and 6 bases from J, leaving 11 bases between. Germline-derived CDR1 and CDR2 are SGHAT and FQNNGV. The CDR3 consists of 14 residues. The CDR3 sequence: CASSLEMESDGYTF. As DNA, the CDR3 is TGTGCCAGCAGCTTAGAGATGGAGTCGGATGGCTACACCTTC.

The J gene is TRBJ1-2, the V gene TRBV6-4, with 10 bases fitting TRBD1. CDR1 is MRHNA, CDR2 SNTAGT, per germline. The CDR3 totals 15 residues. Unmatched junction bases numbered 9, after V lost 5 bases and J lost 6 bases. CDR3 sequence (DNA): TGTGCCAGCAGTCTTGCACCGGGACAGGGGAATGGCTACACCTTC. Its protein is CASSLAPGQGNGYTF.

CDR3 sequence: CASSYSQGSTDTQYF. The CDR3 coding sequence is TGTGCCAGCAGTTACTCCCAGGGGAGCACAGATACGCAGTATTTT. J is TRBJ2-3 and V is TRBV6-5; D is perhaps TRBD1 (6 bases). This CDR3 region has 15 residues. CDR1 is MNHEY and CDR2 is SVGAGI in the germline V gene. Trimming stripped 0 bases from V and 0 bases from J, with 7 bases between.

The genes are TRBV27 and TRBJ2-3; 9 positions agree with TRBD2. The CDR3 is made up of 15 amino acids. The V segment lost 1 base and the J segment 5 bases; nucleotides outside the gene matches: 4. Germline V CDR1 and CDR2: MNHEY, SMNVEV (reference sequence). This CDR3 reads CASSLLLAGRDTQYF. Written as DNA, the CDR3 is TGTGCCAGCAGTTTATTGCTAGCGGGGAGAGATACGCAGTATTTT.

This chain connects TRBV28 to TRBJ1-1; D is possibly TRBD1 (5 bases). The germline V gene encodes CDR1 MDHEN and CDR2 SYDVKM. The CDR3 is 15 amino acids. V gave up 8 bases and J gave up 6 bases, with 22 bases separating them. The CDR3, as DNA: TGTGCCAGCCCCCCCCGGGGGGGGAGTATGGCTGAAGCTTTCTTT. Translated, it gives CASPPRGGSMAEAFF.

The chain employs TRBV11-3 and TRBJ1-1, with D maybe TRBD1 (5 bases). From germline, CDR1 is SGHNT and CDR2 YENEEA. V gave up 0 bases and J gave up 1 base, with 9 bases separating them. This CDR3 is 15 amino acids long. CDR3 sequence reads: CASSLDGTANTEAFF. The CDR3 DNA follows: TGTGCCAGCAGCTTAGACGGGACGGCGAACACTGAAGCTTTCTTT.

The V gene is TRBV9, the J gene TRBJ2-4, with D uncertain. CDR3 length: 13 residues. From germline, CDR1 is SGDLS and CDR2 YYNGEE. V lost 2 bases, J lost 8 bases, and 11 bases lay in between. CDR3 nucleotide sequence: TGTGCCAGCAGCGTGGCCCCGGGCGACATTCAGTACTTC. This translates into CASSVAPGDIQYF.

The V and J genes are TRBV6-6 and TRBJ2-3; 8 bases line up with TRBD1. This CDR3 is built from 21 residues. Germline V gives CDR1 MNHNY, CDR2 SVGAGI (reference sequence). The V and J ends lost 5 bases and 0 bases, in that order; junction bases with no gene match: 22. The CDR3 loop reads CASSRTGHATFKQTSTDTQYF. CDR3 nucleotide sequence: TGTGCCAGCAGTCGGACAGGGCACGCAACCTTCAAACAGACTAGCACAGATACGCAGTATTTT.

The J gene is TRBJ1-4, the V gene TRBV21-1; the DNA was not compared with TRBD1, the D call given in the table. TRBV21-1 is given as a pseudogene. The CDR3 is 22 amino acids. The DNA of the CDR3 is TGTGCCAGCAGCAAAGGGACAGGGTTATTTTTTTTTCCGAGTCCTTCTAATGAAAAACTGTTTTTT. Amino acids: CASSKGTGLFFFPSPSNEKLFF.

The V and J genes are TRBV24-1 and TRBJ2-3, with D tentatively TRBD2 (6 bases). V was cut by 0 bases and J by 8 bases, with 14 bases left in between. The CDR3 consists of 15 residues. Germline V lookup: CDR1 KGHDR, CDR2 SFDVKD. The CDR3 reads CATSDLPGLSATQYF. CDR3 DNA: TGTGCCACCAGTGATTTGCCGGGACTCAGCGCTACGCAGTATTTT.

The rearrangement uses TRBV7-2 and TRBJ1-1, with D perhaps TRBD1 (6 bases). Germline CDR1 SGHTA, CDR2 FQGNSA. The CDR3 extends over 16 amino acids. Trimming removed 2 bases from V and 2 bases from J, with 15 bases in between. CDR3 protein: CASSLQGQNKNTEAFF. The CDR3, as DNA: TGTGCCAGCAGCTTACAGGGACAAAACAAAAACACTGAAGCTTTCTTT.

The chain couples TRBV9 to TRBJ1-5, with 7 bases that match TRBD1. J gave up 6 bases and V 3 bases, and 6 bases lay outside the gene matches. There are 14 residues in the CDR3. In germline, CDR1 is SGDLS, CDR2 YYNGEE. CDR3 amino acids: CASSANRGSQPQHF. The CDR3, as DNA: TGTGCCAGCAGCGCAAACAGGGGTAGTCAGCCCCAGCATTTT.